Listed here are 5 T cell receptor beta chains from one sample, sequenced in a study of cytomegalovirus exposure and HLA in healthy donors. Primers included in the PCR were 60 Vbeta and 13 Jbeta primers. This table comes from immunoSEQ multiplex PCR, and its TCRdb copy is limited to in-frame clones, with some not included. The data hold 110,000 to 150,000 clones, with around 10% observed a single time. Sequences were obtained from PBMCs. All receptors derive from a man aged 45 to 65 in good health and CMV-seronegative.

The rearrangement uses TRBV6-1 and TRBJ2-7, with 9 bases fitting TRBD2. J gave up 6 bases and V 4 bases, and 13 bases lay outside the gene matches. The germline V gene encodes CDR1 MNHNS and CDR2 SASEGT. This CDR3 has 16 residues. The CDR3 is CASSAINPGTSSEQYF. CDR3 nucleotides: TGTGCCAGCAGTGCCATCAACCCCGGGACTAGCAGCGAGCAGTACTTC.

This sequence joins TRBV18 and TRBJ1-1; D unclear. The CDR3 contains 15 residues. Germline CDR1 KGHSH, CDR2 LQKENI. Trimming took 6 bases from V and 1 from J, leaving 15 bases between them. CDR3 coding DNA: TGTGCCAGCTCCCCGGACCTGGCGGGGAACACTGAAGCTTTCTTT. This sequence encodes CASSPDLAGNTEAFF.

This clone was detected only once. The gene calls are TRBV5-4 and TRBJ1-2; 10 bases match TRBD1. Germline lookup yields CDR1 SGHNT and CDR2 YYREEE (reference sequence). With V trimmed by 3 bases and J by 3 bases, 2 bases remained unmatched. The CDR3 totals 14 residues. CDR3 sequence: CASSSGQGDYGYTF. For the CDR3, the DNA is TGTGCCAGCAGCTCAGGACAGGGGGACTATGGCTACACCTTC. Full variable domain (rest looked up from reference TRBV5-4 and TRBJ1-2): ETGVTQSPTHLIKTRGQQVTLRCSSQSGHNTVSWYQQALGQGPQFIFQYYREEENGRGNFPPRFSGLQFPNYSSELNVNALELDDSALYLCASSSGQGDYGYTFGSGTRLTVV.

The V gene is TRBV4-1, the J gene TRBJ1-2; 9 nucleotides align to TRBD1. The germline CDR1 and CDR2 sequences are MGHRA and YSYEKL. Trimming cost V 3 bases and J 7 bases; bases outside gene matches: 9. This CDR3 is 15 amino acids long. This CDR3 is CASSQPGQGGFGYTF. In DNA, the CDR3 is TGCGCCAGCAGCCAGCCGGGACAGGGTGGATTTGGCTACACCTTC.

This clone occurred a few times. The chain has TRBV7-9 and TRBJ1-2; tentative D call: TRBD1 (5 bases). CDR3 length: 15 residues. Germline lookup yields CDR1 SEHNR and CDR2 FQNEAQ (reference sequence). Between the trimmed V and J ends, which lost 4 bases and 3 bases, there was a span of 15 bases. The CDR3 region is CASSSGREQYYGYTF. The CDR3 DNA reads as TGTGCCAGCAGCTCAGGCAGGGAACAGTACTATGGCTACACCTTC.